One TCR beta chain is described in this entry. Its target is unknown. Some clones are missing from TCRdb's copy, which holds only in-frame ones; the method was immunoSEQ multiplex PCR. This table holds some 2.1 million clones, roughly 94% found once. The record originates from a study of shared clonotypes between healthy human individuals. The study, taken as a whole, reports: Naive subsets generally had larger estimated richness than memory subsets.

CDR1 is MNHNS, CDR2 SASEGT, per germline. V lost 3 bases and J lost 5; bases outside the gene matches: 14. This CDR3 spans 17 amino acids. This chain joins TRBV6-1 and TRBJ2-7; 9 nucleotides align to TRBD1. The clonotype originates from a man between 18 and 29 years old in good health. The material sequenced was naive CD4+ T cells sorted from blood. Subset meaning: CD45RA+ positively selected. The CDR3 is CASSDVSLGTGYDEQYF. The CDR3 DNA is TGTGCCAGCAGTGATGTTTCGCTGGGGACAGGGTACGACGAGCAGTACTTC.